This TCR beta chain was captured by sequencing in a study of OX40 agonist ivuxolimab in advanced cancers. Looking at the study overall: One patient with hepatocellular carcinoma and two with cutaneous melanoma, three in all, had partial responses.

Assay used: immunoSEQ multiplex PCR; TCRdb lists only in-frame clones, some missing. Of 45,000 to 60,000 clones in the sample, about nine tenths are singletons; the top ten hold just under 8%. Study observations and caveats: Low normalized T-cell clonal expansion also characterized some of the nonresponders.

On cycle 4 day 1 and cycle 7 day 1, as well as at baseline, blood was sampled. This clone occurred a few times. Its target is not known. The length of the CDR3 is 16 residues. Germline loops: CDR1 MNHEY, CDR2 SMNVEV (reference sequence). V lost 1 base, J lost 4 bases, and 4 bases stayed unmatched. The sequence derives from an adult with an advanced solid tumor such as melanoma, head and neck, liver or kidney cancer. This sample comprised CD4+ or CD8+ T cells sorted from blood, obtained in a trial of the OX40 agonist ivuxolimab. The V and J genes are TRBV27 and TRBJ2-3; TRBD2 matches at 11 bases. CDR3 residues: CASSLFLAGGSDTQYF. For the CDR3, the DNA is TGTGCCAGCAGTTTATTTCTAGCGGGAGGTTCAGATACGCAGTATTTT.